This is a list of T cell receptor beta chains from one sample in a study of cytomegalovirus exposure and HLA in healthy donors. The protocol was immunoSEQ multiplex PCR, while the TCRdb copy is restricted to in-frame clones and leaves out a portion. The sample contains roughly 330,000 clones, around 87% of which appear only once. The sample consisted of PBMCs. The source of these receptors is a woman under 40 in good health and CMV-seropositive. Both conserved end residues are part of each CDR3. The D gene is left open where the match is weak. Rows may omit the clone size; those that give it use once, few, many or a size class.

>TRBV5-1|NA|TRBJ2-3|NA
TGCGCCAGCAGCACCAGGGGTGATACGCAGTATTTT
CASSTRGDTQYF
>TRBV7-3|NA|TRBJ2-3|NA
TGTGCCAGCAGCTCGTCCCTAGATACGCAGTATTTT
CASSSSLDTQYF
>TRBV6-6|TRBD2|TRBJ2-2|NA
TGTGCCAGCACCCGCTCGGGGGGGCGTAACACCGGGGAGCTGTTTTTT
CASTRSGGRNTGELFF
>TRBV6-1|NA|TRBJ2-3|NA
TGTGCCAGCGTCGGGACTGACACAGATACGCAGTATTTT
CASVGTDTDTQYF
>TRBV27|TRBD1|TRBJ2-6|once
TGTGCCAGCAGTTTGTCCACAGGGGTAGGGGCCAACGTCCTGACTTTC
CASSLSTGVGANVLTF
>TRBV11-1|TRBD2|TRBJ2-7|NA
TGTGCCAGCAGCTTGACTAGCGGGAGCTCCTACGAGCAGTACTTC
CASSLTSGSSYEQYF
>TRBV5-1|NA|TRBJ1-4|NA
TGCGCCAGCAGCGCATCCGGGTCCCGCAGAGCTGAAAAACTGTTTTTT
CASSASGSRRAEKLFF
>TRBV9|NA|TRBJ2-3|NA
TGTGCCAGCACCTTCGGCGGAGTTAGCACAGATACGCAGTATTTT
CASTFGGVSTDTQYF
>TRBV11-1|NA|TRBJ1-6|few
TGTGCCAGCAGCTTAGGCCCGGTTCTGGATTCACCCCTCCACTTT
CASSLGPVLDSPLHF
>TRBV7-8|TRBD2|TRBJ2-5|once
TGTGCCAGCAGCTCTGTACCCTTAGCGGGGCAAGAGACCCAGTACTTC
CASSSVPLAGQETQYF
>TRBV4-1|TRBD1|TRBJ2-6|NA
TGCGCCAGCAGCCGAGAACAGGGGGGCTACTCTGGGGCCAACGTCCTGACTTTC
CASSREQGGYSGANVLTF
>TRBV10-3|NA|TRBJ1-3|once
TGTGCCATCAGTGAGGGCAACACCATATATTTT
CAISEGNTIYF
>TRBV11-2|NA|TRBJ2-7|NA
TGTGCCAGCAGCTCCGCGAGCGGGCCCTCCTACGAGCAGTACTTC
CASSSASGPSYEQYF
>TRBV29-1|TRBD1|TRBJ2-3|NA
TGCAGCGTTGAAGGGCACGGGACAGAACAAGATACGCAGTATTTT
CSVEGHGTEQDTQYF
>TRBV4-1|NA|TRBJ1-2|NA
TGCGCCAGCAGCCAAGGGACTCCCAACTATGGCTACACCTTC
CASSQGTPNYGYTF
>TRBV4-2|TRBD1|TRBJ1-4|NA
TGTGCCAGCAGCCCCCGGGACAGGGATATTGAAAAACTGTTTTTT
CASSPRDRDIEKLFF
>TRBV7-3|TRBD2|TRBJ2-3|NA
TGTGCCAGCAGCCCCTGGGCGGGGGTTAGCACAGATACGCAGTATTTT
CASSPWAGVSTDTQYF
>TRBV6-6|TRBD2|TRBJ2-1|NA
TGTGCCAGCATTCGGACTAGCGGATACAATGAGCAGTTCTTC
CASIRTSGYNEQFF
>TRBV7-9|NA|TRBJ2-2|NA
TGTGCCAGCAGCCCAGAAAACCCTAGCGTCACCGGGGAGCTGTTTTTT
CASSPENPSVTGELFF
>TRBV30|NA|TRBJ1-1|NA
TGTGCCTCATCACGGGGGGCCTCGGTCTCTGAAGCTTTCTTT
CASSRGASVSEAFF
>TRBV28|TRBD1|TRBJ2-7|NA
TGTGCCAGCAGTTTAACAGGGGGCTTTTACGAGCAGTACTTC
CASSLTGGFYEQYF
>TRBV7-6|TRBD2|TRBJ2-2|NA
TGTGCCAGCAGCTTAGAGAGCGGGAGGACCGGGGAGCTGTTTTTT
CASSLESGRTGELFF
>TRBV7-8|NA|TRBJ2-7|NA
TGTGCCAGCAGCTTAAGGGGGTTCGAGCAGTACTTC
CASSLRGFEQYF
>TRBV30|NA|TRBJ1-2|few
TGTGCCTGGACTCCACCCATGGGACCGATGAACTATGGCTACACCTTC
CAWTPPMGPMNYGYTF
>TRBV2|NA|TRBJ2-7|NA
TGTGCCAGCAGTGAAGCGTGGGGTGTGGGCTACGAGCAGTACTTC
CASSEAWGVGYEQYF
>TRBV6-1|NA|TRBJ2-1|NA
TGTGCCAGCAGTGAAGACAGGACATACGGGGAGTACAATGAGCAGTTCTTC
CASSEDRTYGEYNEQFF
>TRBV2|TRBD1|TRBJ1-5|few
TGTGCCAGCAGGACAGGGGCTCAGCCCCAGCATTTT
CASRTGAQPQHF
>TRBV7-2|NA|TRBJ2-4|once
TGTGCCAGCAGCTTACCAGGACTATTAGCCAAAAACATTCAGTACTTC
CASSLPGLLAKNIQYF
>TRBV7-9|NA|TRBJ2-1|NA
TGTGCCAGCAGCTTAGGGAGTTCGGGGCGGAATGAGCAGTTCTTC
CASSLGSSGRNEQFF
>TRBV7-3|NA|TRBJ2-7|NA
TGTGCCAGCAGCCCGTCGGCCAGCGCAACCTACGAGCAGTACTTC
CASSPSASATYEQYF
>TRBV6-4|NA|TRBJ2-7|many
TGTGCCAGCAGTGACTCAGGCGGGACAGTAGACGAGCAGTACTTC
CASSDSGGTVDEQYF
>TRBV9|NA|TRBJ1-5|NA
TGTGCCAGCAGCCCCCGAGGGGAGGATCAGCCCCAGCATTTT
CASSPRGEDQPQHF
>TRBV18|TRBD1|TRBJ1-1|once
TGTGCCAGCTCACCAGGACAGGGGTTAATGAACACTGAAGCTTTCTTT
CASSPGQGLMNTEAFF
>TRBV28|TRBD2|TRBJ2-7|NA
TGTGCCAGCAGATCCACTAGCGGGGACTCCTACGAGCAGTACTTC
CASRSTSGDSYEQYF
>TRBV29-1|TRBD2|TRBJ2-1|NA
TGCAGCGCTAGCGGGGGGCTAAGCTCAGACAATGAGCAGTTCTTC
CSASGGLSSDNEQFF
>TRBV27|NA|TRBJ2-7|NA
TGTGCCAGCAGCTCCTACGAGCAGTACTTC
CASSSYEQYF
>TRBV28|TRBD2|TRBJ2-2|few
TGTGCCAGCAGTGGCGGGGGGGCTGTCGGGGAGCTGTTTTTT
CASSGGGAVGELFF
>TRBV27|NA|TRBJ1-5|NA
TGTGCCAGCAGTTTCGTAGTCGGACAGCCCCAGCATTTT
CASSFVVGQPQHF
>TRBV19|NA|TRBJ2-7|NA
TGTGCCATAAAGGGTTTTCACTACGAGCAGTACTTC
CAIKGFHYEQYF
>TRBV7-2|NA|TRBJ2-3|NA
TGTGCCAGCAGCTTAGCGGGGGGACAAGTAGTCACAGATACGCAGTATTTT
CASSLAGGQVVTDTQYF
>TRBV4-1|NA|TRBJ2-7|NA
TGCGCCAGCAGCCAAGGGAAGCTGGCCTACGAGCAGTACTTC
CASSQGKLAYEQYF
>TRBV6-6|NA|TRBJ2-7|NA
TGTGCCAGCAGTTACTCTTCCTACGAGCAGTACTTC
CASSYSSYEQYF
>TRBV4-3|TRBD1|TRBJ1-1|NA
TGCGCCAGCAGCCAGGACAGGAGGAACACTGAAGCTTTCTTT
CASSQDRRNTEAFF
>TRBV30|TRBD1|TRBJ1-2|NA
TGTGCCGTGCACAGGGGGACACCCAACTATGGCTACACCTTC
CAVHRGTPNYGYTF
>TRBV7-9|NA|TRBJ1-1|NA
TGTGCCAGCAGCTTAGGGGCAGGGAACACTGAAGCTTTCTTT
CASSLGAGNTEAFF
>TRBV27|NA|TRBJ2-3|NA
TGTGCCAGCAGTTCCCCGGGACTTAGAACAGATACGCAGTATTTT
CASSSPGLRTDTQYF
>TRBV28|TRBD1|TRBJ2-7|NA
TGTGCCAGCAGTCAGACAGGGGATGCCTACGAGCAGTACTTC
CASSQTGDAYEQYF
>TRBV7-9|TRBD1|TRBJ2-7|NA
TGTGCCAGCAGCTCCGGGACAGACTTTTACGAGCAGTACTTC
CASSSGTDFYEQYF
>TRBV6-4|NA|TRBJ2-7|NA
TGTGCCAGCAGTCCCTCATTAGGGTCCTACGAGCAGTACTTC
CASSPSLGSYEQYF
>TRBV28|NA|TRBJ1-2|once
TGTGCCAGCAGTTTAGGGGCAGGGAGAAATGGCTACACCTTC
CASSLGAGRNGYTF
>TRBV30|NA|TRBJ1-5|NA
TGTGCCTGGAGGTATAAGACCCGCAATCAGCCCCAGCATTTT
CAWRYKTRNQPQHF
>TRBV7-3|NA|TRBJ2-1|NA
TGTGCCAGCAGCTTTACAGGATCCGGTGAGCAGTTCTTC
CASSFTGSGEQFF
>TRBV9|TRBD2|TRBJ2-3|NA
TGTGCCAGCAGCCCCGGACTAGCGGGGTACACAGATACGCAGTATTTT
CASSPGLAGYTDTQYF
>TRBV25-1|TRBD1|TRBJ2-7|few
TGTGCCAGCAGTGGCCTGGACAGGGGGCTCGCGGGGACCTACGAGCAGTACTTC
CASSGLDRGLAGTYEQYF
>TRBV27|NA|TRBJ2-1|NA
TGTGCCAGCAGTACCTACAATGAGCAGTTCTTC
CASSTYNEQFF